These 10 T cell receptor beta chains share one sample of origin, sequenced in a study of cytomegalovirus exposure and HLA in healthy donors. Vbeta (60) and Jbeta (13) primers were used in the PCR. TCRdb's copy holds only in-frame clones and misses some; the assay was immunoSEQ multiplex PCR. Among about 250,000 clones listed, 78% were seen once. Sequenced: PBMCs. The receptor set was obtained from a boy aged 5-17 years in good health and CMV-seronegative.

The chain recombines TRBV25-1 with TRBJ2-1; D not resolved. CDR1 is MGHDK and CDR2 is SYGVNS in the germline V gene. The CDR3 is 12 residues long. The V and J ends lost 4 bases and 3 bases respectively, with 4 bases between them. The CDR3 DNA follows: TGTGCCAGCAGTGTAGACTACAATGAGCAGTTCTTC. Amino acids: CASSVDYNEQFF. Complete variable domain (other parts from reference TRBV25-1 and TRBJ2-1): EADIYQTPRYLVIGTGKKITLECSQTMGHDKMYWYQQDPGMELHLIHYSYGVNSTEKGDLSSESTVSRIRTEHFPLTLESARPSHTSQYLCASSVDYNEQFFGPGTRLTVL.

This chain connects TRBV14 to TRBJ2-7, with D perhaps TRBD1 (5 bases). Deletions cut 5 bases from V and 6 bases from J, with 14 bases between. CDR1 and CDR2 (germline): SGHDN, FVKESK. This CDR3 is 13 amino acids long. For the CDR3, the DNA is TGTGCCAGCAGCAACAGGAATCGGATCGAGCAGTACTTC. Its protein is CASSNRNRIEQYF.

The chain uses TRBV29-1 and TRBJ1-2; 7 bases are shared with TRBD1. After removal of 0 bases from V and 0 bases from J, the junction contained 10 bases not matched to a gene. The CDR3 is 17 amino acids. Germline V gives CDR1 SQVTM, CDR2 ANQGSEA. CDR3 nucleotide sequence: TGCAGCGTTGAAGACAGGGGGGATCCGTTAGCTAACTATGGCTACACCTTC. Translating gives CSVEDRGDPLANYGYTF.

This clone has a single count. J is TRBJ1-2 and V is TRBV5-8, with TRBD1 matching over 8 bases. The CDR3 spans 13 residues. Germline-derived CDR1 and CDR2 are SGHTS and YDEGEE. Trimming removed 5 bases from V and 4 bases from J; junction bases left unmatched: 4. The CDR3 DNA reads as TGTGCCAGCAGTTTGACAGGGGTCTATGGCTACACCTTC. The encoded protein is CASSLTGVYGYTF.

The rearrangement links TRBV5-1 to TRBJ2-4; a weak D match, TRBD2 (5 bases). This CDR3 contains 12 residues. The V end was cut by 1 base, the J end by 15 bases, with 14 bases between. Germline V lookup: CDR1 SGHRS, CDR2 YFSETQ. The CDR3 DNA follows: TGCGCCAGCAGCTTGTCCGGGGAAAATAGGTACTTC. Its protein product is CASSLSGENRYF.

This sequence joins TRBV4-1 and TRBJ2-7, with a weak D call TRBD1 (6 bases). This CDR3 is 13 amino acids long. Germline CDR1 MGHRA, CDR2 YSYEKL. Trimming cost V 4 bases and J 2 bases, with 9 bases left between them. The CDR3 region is CASSPDRTYEQYF. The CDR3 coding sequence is TGCGCCAGCAGCCCGGACAGAACCTACGAGCAGTACTTC.

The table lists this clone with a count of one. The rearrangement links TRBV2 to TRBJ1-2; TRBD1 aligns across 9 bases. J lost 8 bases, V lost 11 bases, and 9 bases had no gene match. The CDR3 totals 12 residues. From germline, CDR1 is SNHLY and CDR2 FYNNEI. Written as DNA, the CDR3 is TGTGCCGGGACCGGGACAGGGCTAGGCTACACCTTC. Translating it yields CAGTGTGLGYTF.

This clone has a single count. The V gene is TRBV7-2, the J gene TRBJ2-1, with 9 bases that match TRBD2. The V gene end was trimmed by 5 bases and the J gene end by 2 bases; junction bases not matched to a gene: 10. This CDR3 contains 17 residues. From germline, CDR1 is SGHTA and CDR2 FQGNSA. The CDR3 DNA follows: TGTGCCAGCAGCGTGGGGGGAGCGGGGGGCACCTACAATGAGCAGTTCTTC. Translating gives CASSVGGAGGTYNEQFF.

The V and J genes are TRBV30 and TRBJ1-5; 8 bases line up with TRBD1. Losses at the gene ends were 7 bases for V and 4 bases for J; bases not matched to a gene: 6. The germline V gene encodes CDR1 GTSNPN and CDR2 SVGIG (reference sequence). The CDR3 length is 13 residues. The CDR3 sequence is CAFRQGLNQPQHF. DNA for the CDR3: TGTGCCTTTAGACAGGGGTTAAATCAGCCCCAGCATTTT.

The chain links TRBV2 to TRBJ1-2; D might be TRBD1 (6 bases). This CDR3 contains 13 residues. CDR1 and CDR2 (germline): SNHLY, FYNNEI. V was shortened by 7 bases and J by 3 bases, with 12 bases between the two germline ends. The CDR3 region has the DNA TGTGCCAGCAAGGGGGGGCAGGACTATGGCTACACCTTC. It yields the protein CASKGGQDYGYTF.